This entry features one TCR beta chain sequence. Original methodology: The assay estimated nucleated cells by amplifying reference gene primers. Using immunoSEQ multiplex PCR, the repertoire was profiled, and TCRdb retains in-frame clones only, with some absent. V and J calls and clone size are as listed in that table; D and trimming were resolved from the DNA. The sample consists of approximately 110,000 clones, about 93% of them appearing once. The data were taken from a study of blood T cell repertoires in COVID-19. The sequence derives from a man aged 45-65 years with COVID-19, enrolled during active disease. The sample was peripheral blood.

CDR3: CASSPTDYGYTF. The DNA of the CDR3 is TGTGCCAGCAGCCCGACAGACTATGGCTACACCTTC. V usage is TRBV7-9 and J usage is TRBJ1-2; the D gene is possibly TRBD1 (5 bases). In germline, CDR1 is SEHNR, CDR2 FQNEAQ (reference sequence). The V and J ends lost 5 bases and 3 bases respectively, with 7 bases between them. The length of the CDR3 is 12 residues.